Presented here are 10 T cell receptor beta chains from one specimen sequenced in a study of human T cells and chemical hapten exposure. TCRdb reprocessed the RACE reads via MiXCR and lists one record per CDR3 protein. The sample consists of a few hundred thousand distinct CDR3 sequences, 5.5% of them appearing once. As to time point: pre-sensitization, week 0. Documented treatment: therapeutic diphenylcyclopropenone sensitization with weekly scalp DPC. Material: whole blood, obtained in connection with sensitization to the hapten diphenylcyclopropenone (DPC). The source is a woman aged 18-35 years with alopecia areata. Some clones in this sample may be carry-over from other donors' samples.

This clonotype was found many times. The chain combines TRBV2 with TRBJ1-5; D is possibly TRBD1 (6 bases). Germline V CDR1 and CDR2: SNHLY, FYNNEI. CDR3 size: 13 residues. With 8 bases removed from V and 4 bases from J, the gap between germline ends came to 12 bases. For the CDR3, the DNA is TGTGCCAGCTTCCGGGGGCTGAATCAGCCCCAGCATTTT. The encoded protein is CASFRGLNQPQHF. The full variable domain, rest sourced from reference TRBV2 and TRBJ1-5, is EPEVTQTPSHQVTQMGQEVILRCVPISNHLYFYWYRQILGQKVEFLVSFYNNEISEKSEIFDDQFSVERPDGSNFTLKIRSTKLEDSAMYFCASFRGLNQPQHFGDGTRLSIL.

This clonotype was seen a handful of times. The J gene is TRBJ2-3, the V gene TRBV6-5; no clear D gene. Germline assignment: CDR1 MNHEY and CDR2 SVGAGI. Between the trimmed V and J ends, which lost 2 bases and 2 bases, there was a span of 11 bases. The CDR3 sequence is 15 residues long. CDR3 sequence: CASSYMSGSTDTQYF. In DNA, the CDR3 is TGTGCCAGCAGTTACATGAGTGGCTCCACAGATACGCAGTATTTT.

This clonotype was detected a few times. The rearrangement uses TRBV20-1 and TRBJ1-1; the D gene is possibly TRBD1 (5 bases). Trimming stripped 3 bases from V and 1 base from J, with 9 bases between. The germline CDR1 and CDR2 sequences are DFQATT and SNEGSKA (reference sequence). There are 13 residues in the CDR3. CDR3 in amino acids: CSASRQQNTEAFF. The CDR3 region has the DNA TGCAGTGCTAGCCGACAGCAGAACACTGAAGCTTTCTTT.

V is TRBV12-3 or TRBV12-4 and J is TRBJ2-3; 8 bases are shared with TRBD2. With 2 bases clipped from V and 3 bases from J, the junction kept 4 bases outside the gene matches. The CDR3 sequence is 15 residues long. CDR3 sequence: CASSLTGGATDTQYF. DNA for the CDR3: TGTGCCAGCAGTTTAACCGGGGGGGCGACAGATACGCAGTATTTT.

The sample holds many counts of this clonotype. This rearrangement joins TRBV10-3 to TRBJ2-7; 8 bases are shared with TRBD1. The CDR3 has 15 amino acids. V shed 0 bases, J shed 5 bases, and the junction held 6 bases outside the gene matches. Looked up from germline, CDR1 is ENHRY and CDR2 is SYGVKD. The CDR3 spells CAISESQGAIDEQYF. As DNA, the CDR3 is TGTGCCATCAGTGAGTCCCAGGGGGCCATTGACGAGCAGTACTTC.

Ten or more counts support this clonotype. The rearrangement joins TRBV6-1 to TRBJ2-7, with D tentatively TRBD2 (6 bases). The CDR3 covers 14 residues. Germline V gene sequence: CDR1 MNHNS, CDR2 SASEGT. V shed 5 bases and J shed 2 bases, with 13 bases lying between them. The CDR3: CASSPRGLAYEQYF. CDR3 sequence (DNA): TGTGCCAGCAGTCCCCGGGGACTCGCCTACGAGCAGTACTTC.

This clonotype was seen many times. The V call is TRBV7-9, the J call TRBJ2-2, with D maybe TRBD2 (6 bases). Germline CDR1 reads SEHNR; CDR2 reads FQNEAQ (reference sequence). V was trimmed by 4 bases and J by 6 bases, leaving 18 bases between them. This CDR3 is built from 16 residues. DNA of the CDR3: TGTGCCAGCAGCTCGGTGGGAGGAGCGGGCGCCGGGGAGCTGTTTTTT. Protein: CASSSVGGAGAGELFF.

The V call is TRBV5-1, the J call TRBJ2-7; 11 positions match TRBD2. The V and J ends lost 0 bases and 5 bases, in that order; junction bases with no gene match: 4. The CDR3 loop spans 15 amino acids. The V gene's germline CDR1 is SGHRS and CDR2 YFSETQ. CDR3 loop: CASSLDRLAGNEQYF. CDR3 nucleotides: TGCGCCAGCAGCTTGGATCGACTAGCGGGGAACGAGCAGTACTTC.

This clonotype has a count of ten or more. The chain has TRBV18 and TRBJ2-7; 7 bases match TRBD2. This CDR3 spans 12 amino acids. V was pared by 6 bases and J by 5 bases, with 4 bases of the junction left unmatched. Germline CDR1 KGHSH, CDR2 LQKENI. CDR3: CASSQGGDEQYF. As DNA, the CDR3 is TGTGCCAGCTCCCAGGGAGGGGACGAGCAGTACTTC.

This clonotype was counted between two and nine times. The rearrangement uses TRBV29-1 and TRBJ1-1; D gene unclear. CDR1 SQVTM and CDR2 ANQGSEA come from the germline V gene. The CDR3 totals 12 residues. Trimming cost V 0 bases and J 7 bases, with 9 bases left between them. The CDR3 coding sequence is TGCAGCGTTGAAGAGGCGGGATTTGAAGCTTTCTTT. This codes for CSVEEAGFEAFF.